This entry lists 18 T cell receptor beta chains sequenced from one sample in a study of cytomegalovirus exposure and HLA in healthy donors. Sequencing was performed with immunoSEQ multiplex PCR; in TCRdb, only in-frame clones are kept and a portion is missing. The sample contains 200,000 or so clones, 85% to 90% of which appear only once. The sequencing input was PBMCs. All receptors derive from a young woman in good health and CMV-seronegative.

V and J are TRBV5-1 and TRBJ2-2, with a weak D call TRBD2 (5 bases). The CDR3 is made up of 14 amino acids. The V end was cut by 5 bases, the J end by 5 bases, with 13 bases between. Germline V gene lookup returns CDR1 SGHRS and CDR2 YFSETQ. In DNA, the CDR3 is TGCGCCAGCAGTACTACCCCGGGGACCGGGGAGCTGTTTTTT. This sequence encodes CASSTTPGTGELFF.

The rearrangement joins TRBV6-1 to TRBJ1-5, with 7 bases lining up with TRBD1. This CDR3 has 15 residues. CDR1 and CDR2 from the germline V gene are MNHNS and SASEGT. Trimming cost V 6 bases and J 4 bases; bases outside gene matches: 9. In DNA form, the CDR3 reads TGTGCCAGCAGCCTTACAGGGGACCTGAATCAGCCCCAGCATTTT. This encodes CASSLTGDLNQPQHF.

This rearrangement joins TRBV27 to TRBJ1-5, with D maybe TRBD1 (5 bases). V shed 2 bases and J shed 2 bases, with 16 bases lying between them. From germline, CDR1 is MNHEY and CDR2 SMNVEV (reference sequence). The CDR3 runs 17 residues. The DNA of the CDR3 is TGTGCCAGCAGTTTAGGAGCGGGGCGGGTTGGCAATCAGCCCCAGCATTTT. This codes for CASSLGAGRVGNQPQHF.

CDR3 bases: TGTGCCAGCAGCCCTCGGACAGTGAACACTGAAGCTTTCTTT. It yields the protein CASSPRTVNTEAFF. The rearrangement links TRBV9 to TRBJ1-1, with D possibly being TRBD1 (6 bases). Per germline, CDR1 SGDLS and CDR2 YYNGEE. Trimming left V 4 bases short and J 0 bases short, with 10 bases between. The CDR3 sequence is 14 residues long.

The chain couples TRBV5-4 to TRBJ2-1, with D possibly being TRBD2 (6 bases). Between the trimmed V and J ends, which lost 4 bases and 10 bases, there was a span of 18 bases. The V gene's germline CDR1 is SGHNT and CDR2 YYREEE (reference sequence). This CDR3 region has 14 residues. The CDR3 sequence is CASSRPAREEEQFF. DNA of the CDR3: TGTGCCAGCAGCCGACCGGCGAGGGAGGAGGAGCAGTTCTTC.

This chain connects TRBV6-6 to TRBJ2-1, with 9 nucleotides matching TRBD1. CDR1 is MNHNY, CDR2 SVGAGI, per germline (reference sequence). V lost 6 bases and J lost 6; bases outside the gene matches: 9. The CDR3 has 15 residues. CDR3 sequence (DNA): TGTGCCAGCAGGACCGGGACAGGGTATGTCAATGAGCAGTTCTTC. Encoded protein: CASRTGTGYVNEQFF.

This chain connects TRBV2 to TRBJ2-1; D gene unclear. Trimming took 2 bases from V and 7 from J, leaving 15 bases between them. Germline CDR1 is SNHLY and CDR2 is FYNNEI. CDR3 size: 15 residues. The CDR3 is CASSEFRSLQNEQFF. CDR3 in DNA: TGTGCCAGCAGTGAATTTAGGAGTTTACAAAATGAGCAGTTCTTC.

This chain links TRBV27 with TRBJ2-1; D remains unclear. The germline CDR1 and CDR2 sequences are MNHEY and SMNVEV (reference sequence). The V end was cut by 1 base, the J end by 6 bases, with 7 bases between. The CDR3 has 13 amino acids. CDR3 sequence (DNA): TGTGCCAGCAGTTTATTTGGAGTCAATGAGCAGTTCTTC. It encodes CASSLFGVNEQFF.

This chain uses TRBV7-9 with TRBJ2-5; tentative D call: TRBD2 (6 bases). The germline CDR1 and CDR2 sequences are SEHNR and FQNEAQ (reference sequence). CDR3 size: 14 residues. The germline V and J ends were trimmed by 4 bases and 2 bases, with 11 bases remaining between them. The CDR3 reads CASSWGREQETQYF. The CDR3 DNA sequence: TGTGCCAGCAGCTGGGGACGGGAGCAAGAGACCCAGTACTTC.

CDR3 nucleotides: TGTGCCATCAGTGACCAGCGGGGTGGGCAAAACATTCAGTACTTC. Translating it yields CAISDQRGGQNIQYF. V is TRBV10-3 and J is TRBJ2-4; 7 bases match TRBD2. Germline V CDR1 and CDR2: ENHRY, SYGVKD. The CDR3 is made up of 15 amino acids. Trimming removed 3 bases from V and 5 bases from J; junction bases left unmatched: 7.

This chain connects TRBV7-9 to TRBJ2-3; 12 positions agree with TRBD2. The CDR3 runs to 17 residues. J was trimmed by 0 bases and V by 5 bases; bases with no gene match: 6. From germline, CDR1 is SEHNR and CDR2 FQNEAQ (reference sequence). This chain's CDR3 is CASSRLAGAMSTDTQYF. The DNA of the CDR3 is TGTGCCAGCAGCCGACTAGCGGGAGCCATGAGCACAGATACGCAGTATTTT.

The gene calls are TRBV6-5 and TRBJ2-3, with D perhaps TRBD2 (5 bases). The CDR3 sequence is 13 residues long. Germline CDR1 and CDR2: MNHEY and SVGAGI. The ends were cut back, 6 bases at V and 1 base at J, with 8 bases in the middle. The CDR3: CASRERGTDTQYF. The CDR3 nucleotides read TGTGCCAGCAGGGAGAGGGGCACAGATACGCAGTATTTT.

The rearrangement uses TRBV6-6 and TRBJ1-5; 7 bases fit TRBD1. Germline CDR1 and CDR2: MNHNY and SVGAGI (reference sequence). The CDR3 covers 16 residues. The V gene end was trimmed by 6 bases and the J gene end by 0 bases; junction bases not matched to a gene: 8. In DNA, the CDR3 is TGTGCCAGCAGACAAAGGACAGGCTATAGCAATCAGCCCCAGCATTTT. Protein sequence: CASRQRTGYSNQPQHF.

This clone was found once. The V call is TRBV27, the J call TRBJ2-1; no firm D call. CDR1 is MNHEY and CDR2 is SMNVEV in the germline V gene (reference sequence). V was cut by 2 bases and J by 2 bases, with 7 bases left in between. This CDR3 has 14 residues. The CDR3 DNA is TGTGCCAGCAGTTTAACTGGGCCCTACAATGAGCAGTTCTTC. Protein: CASSLTGPYNEQFF.

The genes are TRBV30 and TRBJ1-4; D call uncertain. From germline, CDR1 is GTSNPN and CDR2 SVGIG (reference sequence). The CDR3 covers 13 residues. V gave up 1 base and J gave up 6 bases, with 9 bases separating them. This CDR3 is CAWSGISYEKLFF. The CDR3 DNA sequence: TGTGCCTGGAGTGGCATTAGTTATGAAAAACTGTTTTTT.

This clone was seen a few times. This chain connects TRBV7-2 to TRBJ2-2; 13 positions match TRBD2. The CDR3 is 18 residues long. Germline V lookup: CDR1 SGHTA, CDR2 FQGNSA. Trimming took 1 base from V and 4 from J; bases not matched to a gene: 6. This chain's CDR3 is CASSLGTSGRGGTGELFF. The CDR3 nucleotides are TGTGCCAGCAGCTTAGGGACTAGCGGGAGAGGGGGCACCGGGGAGCTGTTTTTT.

Concerning this clone: One end of the junction is discordant with germline, which a read error may explain. The chain joins TRBV29-1 to TRBJ1-1; no definite D call. The CDR3 contains 13 residues. The germline V gene has CDR1 SQVTM and CDR2 ANQGSEA. For the CDR3, the DNA is TGCAGCGTTGAAATTCGAGGGAACTCTGAAGCTTTCTTT. Translating gives CSVEIRGNSEAFF.

V is TRBV28 and J is TRBJ2-7, with 8 bases lining up with TRBD1. This CDR3 region has 15 residues. Germline-derived CDR1 and CDR2 are MDHEN and SYDVKM. V gave up 7 bases and J gave up 3 bases; unmatched junction bases: 11. The CDR3 reads CASKDTRDRNYEQYF. CDR3 bases: TGTGCCAGCAAAGATACCCGGGACAGGAACTACGAGCAGTACTTC. Drawing the rest from reference TRBV28 and TRBJ2-7, the complete variable domain is DVKVTQSSRYLVKRTGEKVFLECVQDMDHENMFWYRQDPGLGLRLIYFSYDVKMKEKGDIPEGYSVSREKKERFSLILESASTNQTSMYLCASKDTRDRNYEQYFGPGTRLTVT.